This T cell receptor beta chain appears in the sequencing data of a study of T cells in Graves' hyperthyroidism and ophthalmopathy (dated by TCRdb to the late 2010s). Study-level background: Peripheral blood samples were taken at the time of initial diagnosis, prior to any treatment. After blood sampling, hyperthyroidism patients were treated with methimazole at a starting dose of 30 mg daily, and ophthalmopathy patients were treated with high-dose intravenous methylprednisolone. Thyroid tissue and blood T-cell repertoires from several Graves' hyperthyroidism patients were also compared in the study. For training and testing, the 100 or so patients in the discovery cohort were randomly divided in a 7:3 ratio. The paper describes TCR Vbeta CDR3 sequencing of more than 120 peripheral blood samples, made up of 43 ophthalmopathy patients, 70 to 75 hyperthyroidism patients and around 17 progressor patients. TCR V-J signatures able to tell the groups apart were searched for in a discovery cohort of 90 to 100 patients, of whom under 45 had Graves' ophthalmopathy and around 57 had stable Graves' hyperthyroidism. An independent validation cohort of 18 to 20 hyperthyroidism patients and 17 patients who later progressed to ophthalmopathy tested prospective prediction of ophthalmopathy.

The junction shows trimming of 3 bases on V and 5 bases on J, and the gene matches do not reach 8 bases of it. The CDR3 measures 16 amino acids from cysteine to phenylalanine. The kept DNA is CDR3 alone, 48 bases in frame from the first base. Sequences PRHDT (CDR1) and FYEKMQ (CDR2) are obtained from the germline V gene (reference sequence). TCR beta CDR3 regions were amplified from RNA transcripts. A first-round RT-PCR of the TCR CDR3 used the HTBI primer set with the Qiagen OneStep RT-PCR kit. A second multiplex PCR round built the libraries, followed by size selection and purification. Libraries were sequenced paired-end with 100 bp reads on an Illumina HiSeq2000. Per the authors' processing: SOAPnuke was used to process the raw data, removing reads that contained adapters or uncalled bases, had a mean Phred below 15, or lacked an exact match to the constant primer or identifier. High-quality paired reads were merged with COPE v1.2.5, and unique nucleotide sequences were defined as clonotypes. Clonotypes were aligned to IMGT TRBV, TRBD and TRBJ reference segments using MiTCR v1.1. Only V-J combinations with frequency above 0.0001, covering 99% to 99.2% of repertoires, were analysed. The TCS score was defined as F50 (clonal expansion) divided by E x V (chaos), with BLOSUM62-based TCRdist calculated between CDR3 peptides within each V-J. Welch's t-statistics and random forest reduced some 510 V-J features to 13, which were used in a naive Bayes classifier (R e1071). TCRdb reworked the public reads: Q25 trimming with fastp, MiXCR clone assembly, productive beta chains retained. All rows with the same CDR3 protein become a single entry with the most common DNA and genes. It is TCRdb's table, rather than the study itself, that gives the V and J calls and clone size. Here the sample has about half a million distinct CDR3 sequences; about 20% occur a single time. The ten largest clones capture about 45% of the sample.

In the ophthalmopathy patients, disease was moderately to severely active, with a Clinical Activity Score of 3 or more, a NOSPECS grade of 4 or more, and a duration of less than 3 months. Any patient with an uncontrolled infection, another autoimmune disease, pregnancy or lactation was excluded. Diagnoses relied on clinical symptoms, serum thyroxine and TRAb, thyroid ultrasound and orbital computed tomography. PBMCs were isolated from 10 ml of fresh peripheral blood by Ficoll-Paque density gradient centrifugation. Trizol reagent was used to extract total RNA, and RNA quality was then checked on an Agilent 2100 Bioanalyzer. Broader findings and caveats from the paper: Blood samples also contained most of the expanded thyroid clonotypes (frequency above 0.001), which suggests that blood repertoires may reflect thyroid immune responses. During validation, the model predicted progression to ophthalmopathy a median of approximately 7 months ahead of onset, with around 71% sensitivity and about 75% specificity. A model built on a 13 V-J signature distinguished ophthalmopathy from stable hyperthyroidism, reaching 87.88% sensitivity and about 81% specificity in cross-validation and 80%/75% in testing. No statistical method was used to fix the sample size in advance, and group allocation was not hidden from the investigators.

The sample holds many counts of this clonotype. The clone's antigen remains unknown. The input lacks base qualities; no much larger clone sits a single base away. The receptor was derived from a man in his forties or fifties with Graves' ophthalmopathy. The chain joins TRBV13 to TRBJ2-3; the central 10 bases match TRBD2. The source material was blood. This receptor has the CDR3 CASSFHKREGQDTQYF. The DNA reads TGTGCCAGCAGCTTCCATAAGCGGGAGGGCCAAGATACGCAGTATTTT.